The 6 T cell receptor beta chains reported below all come from one sample, sequenced in a study of siplizumab effects on memory and regulatory T cells. Repertoires were generated with immunoSEQ multiplex PCR, while TCRdb's copy carries only in-frame clones and drops some. The sample includes some 110,000 clones, 93% of them seen just once. Input material: Tregs sorted from blood. The receptors were gathered from a human donor in good health.

This rearrangement joins TRBV11-1 to TRBJ2-7, with 7 bases matching TRBD2. CDR1 and CDR2 from the germline V gene are SGHAT and FQDESV (reference sequence). There are 12 residues in the CDR3. V dropped 5 bases and J dropped 6; count of bases not matched to a gene: 4. The CDR3 spells CASSPREAEQYF. CDR3 DNA sequence: TGTGCCAGCAGCCCCCGGGAGGCCGAGCAGTACTTC.

This chain connects TRBV18 to TRBJ2-7; D is uncertain. CDR3 length: 16 amino acids. Trimming left V 2 bases short and J 7 bases short, with 21 bases between. CDR1 is KGHSH and CDR2 is LQKENI in the germline V gene. CDR3 nucleotide sequence: TGTGCCAGCTCACCAACGGTTCCAACGTCGGTGGAGGAGCAGTACTTC. This sequence encodes CASSPTVPTSVEEQYF.

V usage is TRBV5-1 and J usage is TRBJ2-7; possible D gene TRBD1, 5 bases. The CDR3 extends over 15 amino acids. The germline CDR1 and CDR2 sequences are SGHRS and YFSETQ. The germline V and J ends were trimmed by 2 bases and 4 bases, with 16 bases remaining between them. The CDR3 region has the DNA TGCGCCAGCAGCTTTCTCTCCAGACAGACTTACGAGCAGTACTTC. This gives the protein CASSFLSRQTYEQYF.

The chain employs TRBV7-9 and TRBJ1-1; D is ambiguous. This CDR3 comprises 14 residues. CDR1 and CDR2 from the germline V gene are SEHNR and FQNEAQ (reference sequence). Trimming left V 0 bases short and J 6 bases short, with 11 bases between. This CDR3 reads CASSLAQLIAEAFF. The DNA of the CDR3 is TGTGCCAGCAGCTTAGCGCAGTTAATCGCTGAAGCTTTCTTT. Looking up the rest from reference TRBV7-9 and TRBJ1-1 gives the full variable domain: DTGVSQNPRHKITKRGQNVTFRCDPISEHNRLYWYRQTLGQGPEFLTYFQNEAQLEKSRLLSDRFSAERPKGSFSTLEIQRTEQGDSAMYLCASSLAQLIAEAFFGQGTRLTVV.

This sequence joins TRBV7-9 and TRBJ2-7; D might be TRBD2 (7 bases). CDR3 length: 12 amino acids. Per the germline V gene, CDR1 is SEHNR and CDR2 is FQNEAQ (reference sequence). Trimming cost V 5 bases and J 9 bases, with 14 bases left between them. The CDR3 DNA sequence: TGTGCCAGCAGCCAAGGGGGGGTTCGGCAGTACTTC. Translation gives CASSQGGVRQYF.

V gene TRBV19 combines with J gene TRBJ2-1, with D perhaps matching TRBD2 (5 bases). Trimming took 3 bases from V and 2 from J, leaving 11 bases between them. Germline V gives CDR1 LNHDA, CDR2 SQIVND (reference sequence). The CDR3 has 15 amino acids. CDR3 nucleotides: TGTGCCAGTAGTATCTTGGCGGGTACCTACAATGAGCAGTTCTTC. Protein product: CASSILAGTYNEQFF.